The 24 T cell receptor beta chains given below trace back to one sample, sequenced in a study of Graves' ophthalmopathy and Graves' hyperthyroidism. TCR beta CDR3 amplification used RNA transcripts. Second-round multiplex PCR came after a first-round RT-PCR that employed HTBI primers. TCRdb re-derived calls from the multiplex PCR reads in MiXCR, one entry per CDR3 protein. Of roughly 700,000 distinct CDR3 sequences in the sample, roughly 40% were seen once. Sequencing was carried out using peripheral blood. The receptor set was obtained from an adult man with Graves' ophthalmopathy.

The chain couples TRBV15 to TRBJ1-2, with 7 bases that match TRBD1. The CDR3 sequence is 15 residues long. Losses at the gene ends were 0 bases for V and 4 bases for J; bases not matched to a gene: 5. CDR1 is LNHNV, CDR2 YYDKDF, per germline (reference sequence). The CDR3 reads CATSREDRNLYGYTF. The DNA for the CDR3 is TGTGCCACCAGCAGAGAGGACAGGAACCTCTATGGCTACACCTTC.

The chain employs TRBV24-1 and TRBJ1-5; D is unclear. CDR3 length: 14 residues. Trimming cost V 11 bases and J 3 bases, with 16 bases left between them. The germline CDR1 and CDR2 sequences are KGHDR and SFDVKD. This chain's CDR3 is CASRPDLDNQPQHF. DNA for the CDR3: TGTGCCAGCAGACCTGACTTGGACAATCAGCCCCAGCATTTT.

This clonotype was recorded once. This sequence may be a read error, since a much larger clone differs from it by one base. The rearrangement links TRBV11-1 to TRBJ2-6; D tentatively fits TRBD1 or TRBD2 (5 bases each). CDR3 length: 16 amino acids. The germline CDR1 and CDR2 sequences are SGHAT and FQDESV (reference sequence). V was trimmed by 5 bases and J by 4 bases, leaving 15 bases between them. The DNA of the CDR3 is TGTGCCAGCAGCCCCGTCCTCGGGACCGGGGCCAACGTCCTGACTTTC. This sequence encodes CASSPVLGTGANVLTF.

Details on this clonotype: A read error may produce the germline difference seen at one junction end. The chain is built from TRBV10-3 and TRBJ2-7; maybe TRBD1 (6 bases). The CDR3 is made up of 18 amino acids. Germline assignment: CDR1 ENHRY and CDR2 SYGVKD. CDR3 sequence reads: CASSYLSGTPTLSYEQYF. CDR3 nucleotide sequence: TGTGCCAGCAGTTACTTATCCGGGACACCAACACTCTCCTACGAGCAGTACTTC.

This chain joins TRBV24-1 and TRBJ1-5, with TRBD1 identical over 10 bases. CDR1 and CDR2 (germline): KGHDR, SFDVKD. With V trimmed by 11 bases and J by 0 bases, 18 bases remained unmatched. The CDR3 spans 19 residues. The CDR3 here is CASRGWPGQGRDSNQPQHF. The CDR3 coding sequence is TGTGCCAGCAGAGGATGGCCGGGACAGGGGCGAGATAGCAATCAGCCCCAGCATTTT.

This clonotype was detected ten times or more. The chain carries TRBV3-1 and TRBJ1-1; D is unclear. The CDR3 loop spans 14 amino acids. The V end lost 1 base, the J end lost 3 bases, and 9 bases lay between the germline ends. Germline CDR1 is LGHDT and CDR2 is YNNKEL (reference sequence). CDR3 region: CASSQAGSYTEAFF. CDR3 nucleotide sequence: TGTGCCAGCAGCCAAGCAGGTTCTTACACTGAAGCTTTCTTT.

The V gene is TRBV7-2, the J gene TRBJ1-4; TRBD1 agrees at 7 bases. The CDR3 is 14 residues long. V shed 6 bases and J 7 bases; nucleotides not matched to a gene: 8. The germline V gene has CDR1 SGHTA and CDR2 FQGNSA. CDR3 sequence: CASREGGLGEKLFF. CDR3 coding DNA: TGTGCCAGCAGGGAAGGGGGCCTTGGTGAAAAACTGTTTTTT.

Ten or more counts support this clonotype. In nucleotides, the CDR3 is TGTGCCAGCAGCCAAGTTGCCACCGGGGAGCTGTTTTTT. Protein sequence: CASSQVATGELFF. The rearrangement uses TRBV14 and TRBJ2-2; the D is unclear. Germline V gene sequence: CDR1 SGHDN, CDR2 FVKESK. The CDR3 sequence is 13 residues long. V gave up 1 base and J gave up 4 bases, with 4 bases separating them.

The rearrangement uses TRBV24-1 and TRBJ1-5, with D possibly matching TRBD1 (6 bases). With 11 bases removed from V and 5 bases from J, the gap between germline ends came to 15 bases. Germline lookup yields CDR1 KGHDR and CDR2 SFDVKD. The CDR3 runs 13 residues. The CDR3 DNA reads as TGTGCCAGCTTTGCAGGGGCCGATCAGCCCCAGCATTTT. Encoded protein: CASFAGADQPQHF.

A remark on this clonotype: This sequence may be a read error, since a much larger clone differs from it by one base. The chain couples TRBV2 to TRBJ1-4; 8 nucleotides agree with TRBD1. J gave up 8 bases and V 6 bases, and 8 bases lay outside the gene matches. The CDR3 loop spans 14 amino acids. In germline, CDR1 is SNHLY, CDR2 FYNNEI. The CDR3 here is CASRAGQGYEKLFF. CDR3 nucleotide sequence: TGTGCCAGCAGGGCCGGACAGGGATACGAAAAACTGTTTTTT.

This clonotype occurred a few times. The chain links TRBV20-1 to TRBJ2-7, with 12 bases lining up with TRBD1. CDR3 length equals 15 residues. The V and J ends lost 1 base and 4 bases, in that order; junction bases with no gene match: 5. The germline CDR1 and CDR2 sequences are DFQATT and SNEGSKA (reference sequence). The DNA for the CDR3 is TGCAGTGCTAGAGCGGGGGACAGGGGGCCATACGAGCAGTACTTC. Encoded protein: CSARAGDRGPYEQYF.

This clonotype showed up just a few times. V usage is TRBV20-1 and J usage is TRBJ1-5; the D is unclear. Trimming removed 6 bases from V and 4 bases from J, with 13 bases in between. CDR3 size: 13 residues. Germline CDR1 and CDR2: DFQATT and SNEGSKA (reference sequence). This CDR3 is CSARSVTNQPQHF. Written as DNA, the CDR3 is TGCAGTGCCCGTAGCGTAACTAATCAGCCCCAGCATTTT.

The rearrangement uses TRBV20-1 and TRBJ2-7; D may be TRBD2 (6 bases). The germline V gene encodes CDR1 DFQATT and CDR2 SNEGSKA (reference sequence). The V end was cut by 0 bases, the J end by 2 bases, with 14 bases between. The CDR3 consists of 15 residues. This CDR3 reads CSARDSARGAYEQYF. The CDR3 bases are TGCAGTGCTAGAGATTCGGCGCGGGGTGCCTACGAGCAGTACTTC.

This clonotype has a handful of counts. The rearrangement joins TRBV20-1 to TRBJ2-7; D might be TRBD2 (5 bases). The germline gives CDR1 DFQATT, CDR2 SNEGSKA (reference sequence). V lost 7 bases, J lost 3 bases, and 16 bases lay in between. The CDR3 spans 13 residues. CDR3 in DNA: TGCAGTGGGCTTAAGGACTCCGGCTACGAGCAGTACTTC. It codes for CSGLKDSGYEQYF.

The table lists this clonotype with a few counts. At one end the junction does not follow the germline gene, possibly because of a read error. The CDR3 nucleotides are TGTGCCAGCAGTCCGGGACTTAATCAAGAGACCCAGTACTTC. This encodes CASSPGLNQETQYF. J is TRBJ2-5 and V is TRBV10-3; the D gene is possibly TRBD2 (6 bases). The CDR3 has 14 residues. In germline, CDR1 is ENHRY, CDR2 SYGVKD.

The chain carries TRBV29-1 and TRBJ1-4, with 8 bases that match TRBD1. The CDR3 loop spans 19 amino acids. The ends lost 2 bases at V and 0 bases at J; junction bases unmatched: 14. Germline V lookup: CDR1 SQVTM, CDR2 ANQGSEA. The CDR3 DNA sequence: TGCAGCGTTGAAAATGTGGCGTCAGGGGGCTTATCAACTAATGAAAAACTGTTTTTT. Amino acids: CSVENVASGGLSTNEKLFF.

As to this clonotype: A read error is possible here, since a much larger clone lies one base away. This chain links TRBV10-3 with TRBJ1-6, with D perhaps TRBD1 (6 bases). Trimming left V 4 bases short and J 14 bases short, with 15 bases between. Per the germline V gene, CDR1 is ENHRY and CDR2 is SYGVKD. The CDR3 covers 13 residues. CDR3: CAISVGQTPTLHF. The CDR3 DNA sequence: TGTGCCATCAGTGTAGGACAGACGCCAACCCTCCACTTT.

There are many counts of this clonotype. The chain carries TRBV12-3 or TRBV12-4 and TRBJ2-7; the D gene is possibly TRBD1 (6 bases). V was clipped by 5 bases and J by 0 bases, with 11 bases between them. There are 14 residues in the CDR3. CDR3 bases: TGTGCCAGCAGTCTTAGGGACAACTCCTACGAGCAGTACTTC. Amino acid sequence: CASSLRDNSYEQYF.

The chain combines TRBV9 with TRBJ1-1, with a tentative D call TRBD1 (6 bases). Germline lookup yields CDR1 SGDLS and CDR2 YYNGEE. V gave up 4 bases and J gave up 0 bases, with 13 bases separating them. The CDR3 consists of 15 residues. As DNA, the CDR3 is TGTGCCAGCAGCCCCCGGGACAACTTGAACACTGAAGCTTTCTTT. As protein: CASSPRDNLNTEAFF. The full variable domain, rest sourced from reference TRBV9 and TRBJ1-1, is DSGVTQTPKHLITATGQRVTLRCSPRSGDLSVYWYQQSLDQGLQFLIQYYNGEERAKGNILERFSAQQFPDLHSELNLSSLELGDSALYFCASSPRDNLNTEAFFGQGTRLTVV.

This clonotype has more than one count but fewer than ten. A much more abundant neighbour one base away suggests this may be a read error. The V call is TRBV29-1, the J call TRBJ2-7; 8 bases fit TRBD1. This CDR3 spans 14 amino acids. J was trimmed by 2 bases and V by 1 base; bases with no gene match: 4. Germline CDR1 SQVTM, CDR2 ANQGSEA. CDR3 amino acids: CSVEGGTGTYEQYF. For the CDR3, the DNA is TGCAGCGTTGAAGGCGGGACAGGTACCTACGAGCAGTACTTC.

The chain joins TRBV7-3 to TRBJ2-7; TRBD2 matches at 10 bases. The length of the CDR3 is 17 residues. The trim removed 0 bases at V and 0 bases at J, leaving 5 bases unmatched. The germline V gene encodes CDR1 SGHTA and CDR2 FQGTGA. The CDR3 region has the DNA TGTGCCAGCAGCTTAACTCCGGGACTAGCGAGCTCCTACGAGCAGTACTTC. It specifies CASSLTPGLASSYEQYF.

This clonotype was counted between two and nine times. One end of the junction fails to match germline, which may point to a read error. This chain uses TRBV10-3 with TRBJ2-6; D perhaps matches TRBD1 (6 bases). The CDR3 consists of 17 residues. Germline V gene data show CDR1 as ENHRY and CDR2 as SYGVKD. The CDR3 DNA reads as TGTGCCAGCAGTACCCGGACAGCGAGCTCTGGGGCCAACGTCCTGACTTTC. Protein product: CASSTRTASSGANVLTF.

This clonotype was found many times. The V gene is TRBV14, the J gene TRBJ2-7; possibly TRBD1 for D (5 bases). Trimming took off 5 bases at V and 6 bases at J, with 11 bases between the two ends. This CDR3 region has 12 residues. Germline CDR1 is SGHDN and CDR2 is FVKESK. Here the CDR3 DNA reads TGTGCCAGCAGCTCGATAGGGGTCGAGCAGTACTTC. Its protein product is CASSSIGVEQYF.

The V and J genes are TRBV11-2 and TRBJ1-6; weak D call: TRBD1 (5 bases). The CDR3 is 16 residues long. CDR1 and CDR2 (germline): SGHAT, FQNNGV. The V end was cut by 5 bases, the J end by 5 bases, with 16 bases between. The CDR3 reads CASSVGSGRDNSPLHF. Written as DNA, the CDR3 is TGTGCCAGCAGCGTGGGGTCGGGACGAGATAATTCACCCCTCCACTTT.